These 25 T cell receptor beta chains originate from one sample sequenced in a study of CD8 T cells in ankylosing spondylitis. Study findings and constraints: Ankylosing spondylitis blood seemed to carry a telltale TCR beta motif made of under 10 highly homologous variants.

For these receptors, no antigen is known. TCRdb used MiXCR to reprocess the 5' RACE reads, holding one entry per CDR3 protein. Among around 440,000 distinct CDR3 sequences listed, about a sixth were seen once. Sequencing was done on a sample of blood, either unsorted or a sorted T cell fraction (not recorded which). Receptor source: a male donor with ankylosing spondylitis.

This clonotype has more than one count but fewer than ten. This chain uses TRBV24-1 with TRBJ2-1; 10 nucleotides match TRBD1. V trimming: 4 bases; J trimming: 5 bases; junction bases outside the gene matches: 4. This CDR3 spans 15 amino acids. The germline V gene encodes CDR1 KGHDR and CDR2 SFDVKD. CDR3 residues: CATSDKGTGDNEQFF. The CDR3, as DNA: TGTGCCACCAGTGACAAAGGGACAGGGGACAATGAGCAGTTCTTC.

This clonotype was detected only a few times. The chain links TRBV20-1 to TRBJ2-7; no firm D call. This CDR3 contains 11 residues. Trimming stripped 3 bases from V and 6 bases from J, with 9 bases between. Germline values: CDR1 DFQATT, CDR2 SNEGSKA (reference sequence). DNA of the CDR3: TGCAGTGCTAGCTCCTCCCCCGAGCAGTACTTC. This translates into CSASSSPEQYF.

The chain uses TRBV6-2 or TRBV6-3 and TRBJ1-1, with TRBD1 identical over 7 bases. V shed 0 bases, J shed 2 bases, and the junction held 3 bases outside the gene matches. The CDR3 contains 15 residues. Looked up from germline, CDR1 is MNHEY and CDR2 is SVGEGT. CDR3 sequence reads: CASSYSGTANTEAFF. In DNA, the CDR3 is TGTGCCAGCAGTTACTCGGGGACAGCCAACACTGAAGCTTTCTTT.

This clonotype came up many times. This chain connects TRBV10-2 to TRBJ1-5, with 8 bases fitting TRBD1. The V gene's germline CDR1 is WSHSY and CDR2 SAAADI. The V and J ends lost 5 bases and 5 bases, in that order; junction bases with no gene match: 2. This CDR3 comprises 13 residues. The CDR3 loop is CASSRGQDQPQHF. DNA of the CDR3: TGCGCCAGCAGTAGGGGACAGGATCAGCCCCAGCATTTT.

The sample holds a few counts of this clonotype. V gene TRBV2 combines with J gene TRBJ1-6; D may be TRBD1 (5 bases). There are 15 residues in the CDR3. With 4 bases removed from V and 7 bases from J, the gap between germline ends came to 14 bases. In germline, CDR1 is SNHLY, CDR2 FYNNEI. The CDR3 coding sequence is TGTGCCAGCAGTGCCGCGGGACGGGGAAATTCACCCCTCCACTTT. It codes for CASSAAGRGNSPLHF. The full variable domain, completed using reference TRBV2 and TRBJ1-6, is EPEVTQTPSHQVTQMGQEVILRCVPISNHLYFYWYRQILGQKVEFLVSFYNNEISEKSEIFDDQFSVERPDGSNFTLKIRSTKLEDSAMYFCASSAAGRGNSPLHFGNGTRLTVT.

The chain carries TRBV28 and TRBJ2-7, with 8 bases aligning to TRBD2. Per germline, CDR1 MDHEN and CDR2 SYDVKM. V gave up 6 bases and J gave up 3 bases; unmatched junction bases: 4. This CDR3 is 13 amino acids long. In DNA form, the CDR3 reads TGTGCCAGCAGGACAGCGGGAGTCTACGAGCAGTACTTC. As protein: CASRTAGVYEQYF.

J is TRBJ2-1 and V is TRBV18; possible D gene TRBD2, 6 bases. Germline V CDR1 and CDR2: KGHSH, LQKENI. This CDR3 has 16 amino acids. V lost 3 bases and J 7 bases, leaving 19 bases between the germline ends. CDR3 coding DNA: TGTGCCAGCTCACCCCGGGGAAGCGGGCTGGGTAATGAGCAGTTCTTC. It yields the protein CASSPRGSGLGNEQFF.

The chain recombines TRBV2 with TRBJ1-1; D is uncertain. The CDR3 totals 17 residues. The germline V gene has CDR1 SNHLY and CDR2 FYNNEI. The V gene lost 2 bases and the J gene lost 0 bases, with 16 bases spanning the gap. For the CDR3, the DNA is TGTGCCAGCAGTGAACGGGGTGGAGTTCGATTGAACACTGAAGCTTTCTTT. The encoded protein is CASSERGGVRLNTEAFF.

The chain carries TRBV6-2 or TRBV6-3 and TRBJ2-2; D is possibly TRBD1 (5 bases). Trimming removed 3 bases at V and 1 base at J, with 6 bases between. This CDR3 spans 14 amino acids. Germline assignment: CDR1 MNHEY and CDR2 SVGEGT. CDR3 protein: CASSYQGNTGELFF. CDR3 bases: TGTGCCAGCAGTTATCAGGGGAACACCGGGGAGCTGTTTTTT.

This clonotype was observed a single time. The chain links TRBV29-1 to TRBJ2-7, with 8 bases identical to TRBD2. This CDR3 has 15 amino acids. Germline V lookup: CDR1 SQVTM, CDR2 ANQGSEA. J gave up 2 bases and V 3 bases, and 9 bases lay outside the gene matches. The CDR3: CSVENPAGGAYEQYF. In nucleotides, the CDR3 is TGCAGCGTTGAGAACCCTGCGGGAGGTGCCTACGAGCAGTACTTC.

The chain combines TRBV29-1 with TRBJ2-1; D perhaps matches TRBD2 (5 bases). In germline, CDR1 is SQVTM, CDR2 ANQGSEA. The CDR3 has 15 amino acids. With 4 bases removed from V and 1 base from J, the gap between germline ends came to 14 bases. The CDR3 nucleotides are TGCAGCGTTGTCCCCACGCGGACTTCCTACAATGAGCAGTTCTTC. This sequence encodes CSVVPTRTSYNEQFF.

This clonotype was detected only a few times. The V and J genes are TRBV20-1 and TRBJ2-7; D might be TRBD1 (5 bases). CDR3 length equals 14 residues. The germline CDR1 and CDR2 sequences are DFQATT and SNEGSKA (reference sequence). Trimming removed 1 base from V and 2 bases from J, with 12 bases in between. Here the CDR3 DNA reads TGCAGTGCTAGAGTCCGGACACACACCTACGAGCAGTACTTC. Protein sequence: CSARVRTHTYEQYF.

This clonotype was picked up a small number of times. The gene calls are TRBV7-3 and TRBJ1-1; perhaps TRBD1 as D (6 bases). Per germline, CDR1 SGHTA and CDR2 FQGTGA. V lost 5 bases and J 9 bases, leaving 16 bases between the germline ends. There are 13 residues in the CDR3. The CDR3 loop is CASSPGVPGKAFF. In nucleotides, the CDR3 is TGTGCCAGCAGCCCAGGGGTCCCGGGGAAAGCTTTCTTT.

This rearrangement joins TRBV30 to TRBJ1-2; D gene unclear. Germline V gives CDR1 GTSNPN, CDR2 SVGIG (reference sequence). There are 13 residues in the CDR3. With 0 bases removed from V and 5 bases from J, the gap between germline ends came to 10 bases. The CDR3: CAWSVQDGYGYTF. For the CDR3, the DNA is TGTGCCTGGAGTGTACAAGACGGTTATGGCTACACCTTC.

This clonotype has a handful of counts. This sequence joins TRBV11-1 and TRBJ2-5, with D unresolved. The CDR3 is made up of 14 amino acids. With 4 bases removed from V and 2 bases from J, the gap between germline ends came to 11 bases. Germline assignment: CDR1 SGHAT and CDR2 FQDESV (reference sequence). CDR3 in amino acids: CASSSHDGQETQYF. CDR3 bases: TGTGCCAGCAGCTCACACGACGGGCAAGAGACCCAGTACTTC.

This clonotype appeared a few times. In nucleotides, the CDR3 is TGCAGTGCTAGAGAAACAAACAGGGGGCCCAACACTGAAGCTTTCTTT. Its protein is CSARETNRGPNTEAFF. The rearrangement uses TRBV20-1 and TRBJ1-1; the match to TRBD1 covers 9 bases. The CDR3 has 16 residues. V lost 0 bases to trimming and J lost 2 bases; unmatched junction nucleotides: 7. Germline CDR1 and CDR2: DFQATT and SNEGSKA (reference sequence).

This rearrangement joins TRBV2 to TRBJ2-1, with a possible D match to TRBD2 (6 bases). Germline assignment: CDR1 SNHLY and CDR2 FYNNEI. Trimming pared 7 bases from V and 9 bases from J, leaving 16 bases between. The CDR3 spans 13 residues. The CDR3 is CASTIGGVAEQFF. In DNA, the CDR3 is TGTGCCAGCACAATTGGAGGGGTGGCTGAGCAGTTCTTC.

This chain's CDR3 is CSTTPGTGGQETQYF. CDR3 in DNA: TGCAGTACCACCCCCGGGACAGGGGGCCAAGAGACCCAGTACTTC. This chain uses TRBV20-1 with TRBJ2-5, with 11 bases aligning to TRBD1. With 8 bases clipped from V and 1 base from J, the junction kept 9 bases outside the gene matches. This CDR3 contains 15 residues. CDR1 and CDR2 (germline): DFQATT, SNEGSKA (reference sequence).

V is TRBV15 and J is TRBJ1-2; D gene uncertain. V lost 0 bases, J lost 7 bases, and 12 bases lay in between. This CDR3 is 14 amino acids long. Germline V gene sequence: CDR1 LNHNV, CDR2 YYDKDF (reference sequence). The CDR3 DNA follows: TGTGCCACCAGCAGAGATTACCATAGTGGTGGCTACACCTTC. Translating it yields CATSRDYHSGGYTF.

This rearrangement joins TRBV7-7 to TRBJ2-1, with 7 bases that match TRBD2. The junction had 12 bases not matched to a gene; V was cut back by 6 bases and J by 10 bases. Germline V gene lookup returns CDR1 SSHAT and CDR2 FNYEAQ (reference sequence). The length of the CDR3 is 14 residues. CDR3 amino acids: CASSRGEGAGEQFF. CDR3 in DNA: TGTGCCAGCAGTAGAGGGGAGGGAGCGGGGGAGCAGTTCTTC.

This clonotype appeared many times. This sequence joins TRBV7-2 and TRBJ2-5; D call uncertain. The germline V gene has CDR1 SGHTA and CDR2 FQGNSA. The CDR3 spans 13 residues. Trimming left V 4 bases short and J 4 bases short, with 10 bases between. The CDR3, as DNA: TGTGCCAGCAGCTCTTCGCCGGGAGAGACCCAGTACTTC. This codes for CASSSSPGETQYF.

The V call is TRBV5-1, the J call TRBJ2-2; D may be TRBD1 or TRBD2 (5 bases each). Germline V CDR1 and CDR2: SGHRS, YFSETQ. The V gene lost 3 bases and the J gene lost 4 bases, with 7 bases spanning the gap. This CDR3 has 13 residues. CDR3 in DNA: TGCGCCAGCAGCTGGGGGATCACCGGGGAGCTGTTTTTT. Translated: CASSWGITGELFF.

This clonotype occurred a few times. The rearrangement uses TRBV20-1 and TRBJ2-3, with TRBD2 matching 7 bases. CDR1 and CDR2 (germline): DFQATT, SNEGSKA (reference sequence). This CDR3 spans 14 amino acids. Trimming removed 6 bases from V and 2 bases from J; junction bases left unmatched: 8. CDR3 coding DNA: TGCAGTGCCAAGTTGGCGGGAGCCACAGATACGCAGTATTTT. It codes for CSAKLAGATDTQYF.

This chain links TRBV18 with TRBJ2-1; 8 bases line up with TRBD1. With V trimmed by 3 bases and J by 14 bases, 9 bases remained unmatched. The CDR3 has 13 residues. CDR1 KGHSH and CDR2 LQKENI come from the germline V gene. CDR3 coding DNA: TGTGCCAGCTCACCGGTGCCCGGACAGGGCGAGTTCTTC. This sequence encodes CASSPVPGQGEFF. The whole variable domain, remainder taken from reference TRBV18 and TRBJ2-1, is NAGVMQNPRHLVRRRGQEARLRCSPMKGHSHVYWYRQLPEEGLKFMVYLQKENIIDESGMPKERFSAEFPKEGPSILRIQQVVRGDSAAYFCASSPVPGQGEFFGPGTRLTVL.

This chain links TRBV6-1 with TRBJ2-4, with a weak D call TRBD2 (6 bases). Germline V CDR1 and CDR2: MNHNS, SASEGT. CDR3 length: 14 amino acids. V lost 2 bases, J lost 5 bases, and 10 bases lay in between. CDR3: CASSEWGRQNIQYF. CDR3 in DNA: TGTGCCAGCAGTGAATGGGGGAGGCAAAACATTCAGTACTTC.